Listed below are T cell receptor beta chains from one sample, sequenced in a study of cytomegalovirus exposure and HLA in healthy donors. TCRdb keeps only in-frame clones here, not all; method: immunoSEQ multiplex PCR. The sample consists of 72,000 or so clones, around 74% of them appearing once. The sequenced material came from PBMCs. The origin of the receptors is a woman aged 25-40 years in good health and CMV-seropositive. Both conserved end residues are part of each CDR3. The D gene is left open where the match is weak. The listing skips clone size in some rows; elsewhere it reads once, few, many or a size class.

DNA: TGTGCCAGCAGCAGTGGACAGGGTCGAGGAGCTTTCTTT
CDR3: CASSSGQGRGAFF
V: TRBV11-2
D: TRBD1
J: TRBJ1-1
size: few

DNA: TGTGCCACCGGGGAGGTGAACACTGAAGCTTTCTTT
CDR3: CATGEVNTEAFF
V: TRBV18
D: .
J: TRBJ1-1
size: .

DNA: TGTGCCAGCAGCCCGACTAGCGTGAGCACAGATACGCAGTATTTT
CDR3: CASSPTSVSTDTQYF
V: TRBV6-4
D: TRBD2
J: TRBJ2-3
size: .

DNA: TGCGCCAGCAGTTCCCGGGGACAGGGAGATGGCTACACCTTC
CDR3: CASSSRGQGDGYTF
V: TRBV5-1
D: TRBD1
J: TRBJ1-2
size: .

DNA: TGCGCCAGCAGCTTGTCCCGGACTAGCGGGTACACAGATACGCAGTATTTT
CDR3: CASSLSRTSGYTDTQYF
V: TRBV5-1
D: TRBD2
J: TRBJ2-3
size: .

DNA: TGCGCCAGCAGCCCGGGACTAGCGGGAGGACCTAGCTCCTACAATGAGCAGTTCTTC
CDR3: CASSPGLAGGPSSYNEQFF
V: TRBV5-1
D: TRBD2
J: TRBJ2-1
size: .

DNA: TGTGCCAGCAGCTTCTCCGGACTAGCGGGAGAGACCCAGTACTTC
CDR3: CASSFSGLAGETQYF
V: TRBV7-6
D: TRBD2
J: TRBJ2-5
size: .

DNA: TGTGCCAGCACGGACAGCAGCTCCTACGAGCAGTACTTC
CDR3: CASTDSSSYEQYF
V: TRBV2
D: .
J: TRBJ2-7
size: few

DNA: TGTGCCAGCAGCTTCGGGGGAGCTTTCTTT
CDR3: CASSFGGAFF
V: TRBV5-8
D: .
J: TRBJ1-1
size: .

DNA: TGTGCCAGCAGCCCGCCGGCTAACTATGGCTACACCTTC
CDR3: CASSPPANYGYTF
V: TRBV7-2
D: .
J: TRBJ1-2
size: .

DNA: TGTGCCAGCAGCCCTCAGGGCGCCGGGCAGCCCCAGCATTTT
CDR3: CASSPQGAGQPQHF
V: TRBV28
D: .
J: TRBJ1-5
size: .

DNA: TGCAGCGTCCGACAGGGAAGGGGTGAAAAACTGTTTTTT
CDR3: CSVRQGRGEKLFF
V: TRBV29-1
D: TRBD1
J: TRBJ1-4
size: once

DNA: TGTGCCAGCAGCGTACTAGCGGGATACTACAATGAGCAGTTCTTC
CDR3: CASSVLAGYYNEQFF
V: TRBV9
D: TRBD2
J: TRBJ2-1
size: .

DNA: TGTGCCAGCAGCAAAACAACAGGGAAGGCCTCAGCAGATACGCAGTATTTT
CDR3: CASSKTTGKASADTQYF
V: TRBV5-6
D: .
J: TRBJ2-3
size: .

DNA: TGTGCCAGCAGCTTAGCCGGGACTGGCCAGGGAGGCGAGCAGTTCTTC
CDR3: CASSLAGTGQGGEQFF
V: TRBV7-2
D: .
J: TRBJ2-1
size: once

DNA: TGTGCCACCAGCAGAGCCGCGGGAGGGCAACAGTTCTTC
CDR3: CATSRAAGGQQFF
V: TRBV15
D: TRBD2
J: TRBJ2-1
size: .

DNA: TGTGCCAGCAGCCAAGATAGAGGTGGCGGGGCCAACGTCCTGACTTTC
CDR3: CASSQDRGGGANVLTF
V: TRBV4-2
D: .
J: TRBJ2-6
size: few

DNA: TGTGCCAGCAGTTTGAGACGCCTCCTAGACCACGAGCAGTACTTC
CDR3: CASSLRRLLDHEQYF
V: TRBV28
D: .
J: TRBJ2-7
size: .

DNA: TGTGCCAGCAGTGAATCCGGTTGGACAGGTTTTGATTCACCCCTCCACTTT
CDR3: CASSESGWTGFDSPLHF
V: TRBV6-1
D: TRBD1
J: TRBJ1-6
size: .

DNA: TGTGCTAGCAGCCCTGCCAGGGGAGAGACCCAGTACTTC
CDR3: CASSPARGETQYF
V: TRBV7-7
D: .
J: TRBJ2-5
size: .

DNA: TGTGCCAGCAGCCCCGAGGACAGGCAAAATCAGCCCCAGCATTTT
CDR3: CASSPEDRQNQPQHF
V: TRBV6-1
D: TRBD1
J: TRBJ1-5
size: few

DNA: TGTGCCAGCAGTTTACCCTCGGGACTTTCCCAAGAGACCCAGTACTTC
CDR3: CASSLPSGLSQETQYF
V: TRBV27
D: .
J: TRBJ2-5
size: .

DNA: TGTGCCTGGAGTGTAAGGCAGGGACTCTCACCCCTCCACTTT
CDR3: CAWSVRQGLSPLHF
V: TRBV30
D: .
J: TRBJ1-6
size: .

DNA: TGTGCCAGCAGCCTAAGGAGTCTAGCACCCTACAATGAGCAGTTCTTC
CDR3: CASSLRSLAPYNEQFF
V: TRBV7-3
D: .
J: TRBJ2-1
size: .

DNA: TGCAGCGCTGGGACAGGGGGCATTTCTGGCTACACCTTC
CDR3: CSAGTGGISGYTF
V: TRBV29-1
D: TRBD1
J: TRBJ1-2
size: .

DNA: TGTGCTAGCAGCCCCGGACTAGCGGCATATAAAGAGACCCAGTACTTC
CDR3: CASSPGLAAYKETQYF
V: TRBV7-7
D: TRBD2
J: TRBJ2-5
size: .

DNA: TGTGCCAGTAAGGACCAGGGACATTCCTACGAGCAGTACTTC
CDR3: CASKDQGHSYEQYF
V: TRBV19
D: .
J: TRBJ2-7
size: .

DNA: TGTGCAAGTCGCCATTATAATTCACCCCTCCACTTT
CDR3: CASRHYNSPLHF
V: TRBV12-2
D: .
J: TRBJ1-6
size: .